The clone carrying this TCR beta chain was picked up a small number of times. Its antigen is undetermined. This specimen comes from a study of T cells after yellow fever vaccination. Study-wide findings and caveats: Peak timing came faster in the weaker secondary response, day 5 versus 15. FACS-sorted repertoires could contain abundant clonotypes contaminating from the bulk population. The study re-detected most primary-vaccination clones after the booster (under 97% CD4, just over 85% CD8).

Production of TCR cDNA was by 5'RACE template switching, which also added a universal primer site and UMIs. TCRdb re-called the 5' RACE reads with MiXCR, one entry per CDR3 protein. There are some 320,000 distinct CDR3 sequences in the sample; around a tenth occur only once, and under 4% lies in the top ten. This CDR3 spans 15 amino acids. Germline V lookup: CDR1 DFQATT, CDR2 SNEGSKA (reference sequence). V shed 6 bases, J shed 2 bases, and the junction held 10 bases outside the gene matches. This sequence was found in a man aged 18 to 29 who received the YFV17D yellow fever vaccine. Sequenced here: CD4+ T cells sorted from PBMCs, sampled 45 days after the yellow fever booster vaccination. The chain couples TRBV20-1 to TRBJ2-3; 8 bases line up with TRBD1. The CDR3 loop reads CSAGRQGNPTDTQYF. Written as DNA, the CDR3 is TGCAGTGCCGGACGACAGGGGAACCCCACAGATACGCAGTATTTT.